Below, 24 T cell receptor beta chains from the same sample are listed, as sequenced in a study of blood T cell repertoires in COVID-19. Assay: immunoSEQ multiplex PCR; the TCRdb copy retains only in-frame clones and omits some. The repertoire holds 70,000 to 75,000 clones, with 79% as singletons. Sequences were obtained from peripheral blood. The receptors stem from a man aged 55-75 years with active or convalescent COVID-19.

V and J are TRBV10-3 and TRBJ1-4; TRBD1 matches at 7 bases. Germline assignment: CDR1 ENHRY and CDR2 SYGVKD. This CDR3 spans 14 amino acids. With V trimmed by 3 bases and J by 4 bases, 2 bases remained unmatched. The CDR3 coding sequence is TGTGCCATCAGTGACGGGACAGTTAATGAAAAACTGTTTTTT. This codes for CAISDGTVNEKLFF.

The V gene is TRBV20-1, the J gene TRBJ1-2; D possibly corresponds to TRBD1 (5 bases). V was pared by 3 bases and J by 8 bases, with 16 bases between. Germline assignment: CDR1 DFQATT and CDR2 SNEGSKA (reference sequence). The CDR3 extends over 13 amino acids. CDR3 sequence reads: CSASNRQGVGYTF. The CDR3 DNA follows: TGCAGTGCTAGTAATCGGCAGGGCGTCGGCTACACCTTC.

The V call is TRBV5-1, the J call TRBJ1-2, with TRBD1 matching 8 bases. J was trimmed by 7 bases and V by 2 bases; bases with no gene match: 7. The CDR3 is 14 amino acids. Germline V gene sequence: CDR1 SGHRS, CDR2 YFSETQ. The CDR3 loop is CASSFGTGPGGYTF. The DNA for the CDR3 is TGCGCCAGCAGCTTTGGGACAGGTCCAGGTGGCTACACCTTC.

The gene calls are TRBV28 and TRBJ2-7; no clear D gene. Germline CDR1 MDHEN, CDR2 SYDVKM. The CDR3 has 12 amino acids. Trimming removed 2 bases at V and 6 bases at J, with 8 bases between. The CDR3: CASSLNYGEQYF. CDR3 in DNA: TGTGCCAGCAGTTTAAACTATGGCGAGCAGTACTTC.

This chain links TRBV28 with TRBJ2-5, with D perhaps TRBD1 (5 bases). V lost 8 bases to trimming and J lost 1 base, with 14 bases between them. The CDR3 has 14 residues. The V gene's germline CDR1 is MDHEN and CDR2 SYDVKM. Written as DNA, the CDR3 is TGTGCCAGCCGCCACAGCAGGGTCCAAGAGACCCAGTACTTC. Encoded protein: CASRHSRVQETQYF.

This chain joins TRBV5-4 and TRBJ2-3; D is perhaps TRBD2 (7 bases). Trimming took 2 bases from V and 2 from J, leaving 12 bases between them. The CDR3 extends over 15 amino acids. Germline V gives CDR1 SGHNT, CDR2 YYREEE (reference sequence). CDR3 residues: CASSLGGGSTDTQYF. CDR3 DNA: TGTGCCAGCAGCTTAGGGGGGGGATCCACAGATACGCAGTATTTT.

V and J are TRBV20-1 and TRBJ1-2; D gene ambiguous. Germline assignment: CDR1 DFQATT and CDR2 SNEGSKA (reference sequence). The V gene lost 3 bases and the J gene lost 7 bases, with 12 bases spanning the gap. CDR3 length: 12 amino acids. Written as DNA, the CDR3 is TGCAGTGCTAGTGGCGAGTCGCGTGGCTACACCTTC. Protein sequence: CSASGESRGYTF.

V gene TRBV28 combines with J gene TRBJ1-4; tentative D call: TRBD1 (6 bases). Germline assignment: CDR1 MDHEN and CDR2 SYDVKM. This CDR3 region has 18 residues. Trimming took off 0 bases at V and 5 bases at J, with 19 bases between the two ends. For the CDR3, the DNA is TGTGCCAGCAGTTTATGGGGAGGGGGGGCCCGGACGAATGAAAAACTGTTTTTT. This gives the protein CASSLWGGGARTNEKLFF.

V usage is TRBV5-5 and J usage is TRBJ1-5; D is uncertain. The CDR3 runs to 13 residues. Trimming removed 4 bases at V and 5 bases at J, with 10 bases between. Germline V CDR1 and CDR2: SGHKS, YYEKEE (reference sequence). CDR3 coding DNA: TGTGCCAGCAGCGCGGTGGGTGATCAGCCCCAGCATTTT. Its protein product is CASSAVGDQPQHF.

The chain employs TRBV27 and TRBJ2-7, with TRBD2 as a possible D gene (6 bases). V lost 6 bases, J lost 3 bases, and 21 bases lay in between. The CDR3 runs to 16 residues. Germline V lookup: CDR1 MNHEY, CDR2 SMNVEV (reference sequence). The CDR3 sequence is CASRTLAGQGDYEQYF. The CDR3 coding sequence is TGTGCCAGCAGAACCCTGGCGGGGCAGGGAGACTACGAGCAGTACTTC.

The gene calls are TRBV5-1 and TRBJ2-3, with 10 bases lining up with TRBD1. The germline gives CDR1 SGHRS, CDR2 YFSETQ. Trimming took 0 bases from V and 5 from J; bases not matched to a gene: 6. The CDR3 is 16 residues long. The CDR3 protein is CASSLGETGGLDTQYF. As DNA, the CDR3 is TGCGCCAGCAGCTTGGGCGAGACAGGGGGCCTAGATACGCAGTATTTT. The full variable domain, its missing parts supplied by reference TRBV5-1 and TRBJ2-3, is KAGVTQTPRYLIKTRGQQVTLSCSPISGHRSVSWYQQTPGQGLQFLFEYFSETQRNKGNFPGRFSGRQFSNSRSEMNVSTLELGDSALYLCASSLGETGGLDTQYFGPGTRLTVL.

The chain is built from TRBV12-3 or TRBV12-4 and TRBJ1-2; no reliable D call. This CDR3 region has 13 residues. Trimming took 2 bases from V and 4 from J, leaving 8 bases between them. The CDR3 spells CASSLPAGYGYTF. Written as DNA, the CDR3 is TGTGCCAGCAGTTTACCCGCGGGCTATGGCTACACCTTC.

A few counts support this clone. The chain combines TRBV30 with TRBJ2-2; D gene ambiguous. This CDR3 is 15 amino acids long. Between the trimmed V and J ends, which lost 1 base and 7 bases, there was a span of 16 bases. Germline CDR1 is GTSNPN and CDR2 is SVGIG (reference sequence). The DNA of the CDR3 is TGTGCCTGGAGTGCCCTGGAACGGAGAAGCGGGGAGCTGTTTTTT. Protein: CAWSALERRSGELFF.

This chain uses TRBV5-1 with TRBJ2-1; D not certain. Trimming removed 5 bases from V and 4 bases from J, with 4 bases in between. The CDR3 loop spans 11 amino acids. Germline V lookup: CDR1 SGHRS, CDR2 YFSETQ. The CDR3 nucleotides are TGCGCCAGCAGGGAGTACAATGAGCAGTTCTTC. Translating gives CASREYNEQFF.

This clone was recorded a few times. The V call is TRBV4-3, the J call TRBJ1-4; weak D call: TRBD1 (6 bases). Germline V gene sequence: CDR1 LGHNA, CDR2 YSLEER. With 4 bases removed from V and 0 bases from J, the gap between germline ends came to 18 bases. The CDR3 totals 18 residues. In DNA, the CDR3 is TGCGCCAGCAGCCGCCAAATAAGGGGGTTGTCAACTAATGAAAAACTGTTTTTT. Its translation: CASSRQIRGLSTNEKLFF.

The chain uses TRBV5-1 and TRBJ2-2; D is uncertain. The CDR3 loop spans 14 amino acids. The germline V gene has CDR1 SGHRS and CDR2 YFSETQ. V lost 0 bases and J 5 bases, leaving 8 bases between the germline ends. The CDR3 is CASSLDGWTGELFF. In DNA form, the CDR3 reads TGCGCCAGCAGCTTGGACGGGTGGACCGGGGAGCTGTTTTTT.

This clone was found once. The chain links TRBV7-2 to TRBJ2-1; TRBD2 aligns across 9 bases. Trimming removed 1 base from V and 8 bases from J; junction bases left unmatched: 6. Germline lookup yields CDR1 SGHTA and CDR2 FQGNSA. The CDR3 loop spans 15 amino acids. The chain's CDR3 is CASSLVSGGFDEQFF. The CDR3 nucleotides are TGTGCCAGCAGCTTAGTCAGCGGGGGGTTCGATGAGCAGTTCTTC.

This chain joins TRBV11-1 and TRBJ2-5, with D tentatively TRBD2 (7 bases). V gave up 5 bases and J gave up 5 bases, with 18 bases separating them. The CDR3 runs to 15 residues. CDR1 SGHAT and CDR2 FQDESV come from the germline V gene (reference sequence). The CDR3: CASSERTRRGETQYF. The CDR3 DNA follows: TGTGCCAGCAGCGAACGGACTAGGAGGGGGGAGACCCAGTACTTC. Full variable domain (outside the CDR3, taken from reference TRBV11-1 and TRBJ2-5): EAEVAQSPRYKITEKSQAVAFWCDPISGHATLYWYRQILGQGPELLVQFQDESVVDDSQLPKDRFSAERLKGVDSTLKIQPAELGDSAMYLCASSERTRRGETQYFGPGTRLLVL.

The chain is built from TRBV7-9 and TRBJ2-5; TRBD1 aligns across 7 bases. The CDR3 is made up of 13 amino acids. J lost 5 bases, V lost 3 bases, and 3 bases had no gene match. Germline assignment: CDR1 SEHNR and CDR2 FQNEAQ (reference sequence). The CDR3 coding sequence is TGTGCCAGCAGCTTCTTGGACAGGGAGACCCAGTACTTC. This translates into CASSFLDRETQYF.

As concerns this clone: A junction end diverges from the germline sequence, so it may reflect a read error. The chain combines TRBV5-1 with TRBJ2-3; 10 bases match TRBD2. This CDR3 spans 16 amino acids. Germline V CDR1 and CDR2: SGHRS, YFSETQ. The CDR3 is CARSLGAGGAGDTQYF. The CDR3 DNA sequence: TGCGCCCGCAGCTTGGGAGCGGGGGGGGCAGGAGATACGCAGTATTTT.

V gene TRBV6-5 combines with J gene TRBJ1-3, with D perhaps matching TRBD1 (6 bases). Germline V CDR1 and CDR2: MNHEY, SVGAGI. This CDR3 spans 14 amino acids. The V end was cut by 8 bases, the J end by 4 bases, with 15 bases between. Here the CDR3 reads CASSITGSGNTIYF. The CDR3 DNA reads TGTGCCAGCTCTATTACAGGGTCCGGAAACACCATATATTTT.

The chain carries TRBV5-4 and TRBJ1-2; D not certain. Germline assignment: CDR1 SGHNT and CDR2 YYREEE (reference sequence). The V gene lost 5 bases and the J gene lost 0 bases, with 11 bases spanning the gap. This CDR3 is 14 amino acids long. The CDR3 coding sequence is TGTGCCAGCAGTTCGGGATTACCTAACTATGGCTACACCTTC. Its translation is CASSSGLPNYGYTF.

J is TRBJ2-3 and V is TRBV18; D is possibly TRBD2 (5 bases). Between the trimmed V and J ends, which lost 2 bases and 2 bases, there was a span of 11 bases. This CDR3 spans 15 amino acids. In germline, CDR1 is KGHSH, CDR2 LQKENI. CDR3 sequence reads: CASSPNQRNTDTQYF. The CDR3 region has the DNA TGTGCCAGCTCACCAAACCAGCGGAACACAGATACGCAGTATTTT.

V usage is TRBV9 and J usage is TRBJ1-2, with 7 bases aligning to TRBD1. The CDR3 has 16 residues. CDR1 and CDR2 from the germline V gene are SGDLS and YYNGEE. Trimming took 4 bases from V and 3 from J; bases not matched to a gene: 12. CDR3 in DNA: TGTGCCAGCAGCCCAGGGACAGCCTACCTGGACTATGGCTACACCTTC. The encoded protein is CASSPGTAYLDYGYTF.